Given below is one T cell receptor (beta chain) in context. What it binds is unknown. Sequencing relied on immunoSEQ assay v3.0, run at survey level. The repertoire was sequenced with immunoSEQ multiplex PCR; TCRdb's copy has only in-frame clones and lacks some. The table shows over 30,000 clones, with roughly 80% occurring only once. These data are taken from a study of long-term antiretroviral therapy in people with HIV. Study information: It was about a decade before the 2015 immediate-ART recommendation that the earliest samples were taken. Study-level points and caveats: The range of CDR3 lengths in HIV repertoires proved narrower than that found in controls. Documentation of ART adherence, viral resistance or therapy changes was absent. The repertoire was dominated at all time points by clones expanded before ART.

Trimming removed 1 base from V and 6 bases from J; junction bases left unmatched: 9. Germline V gene sequence: CDR1 WSHSY, CDR2 SAAADI. CDR3 length equals 16 residues. The sample in question was unsorted PBMCs, obtained 1.9 years after starting antiretroviral therapy. This chain links TRBV10-2 with TRBJ1-1; 9 nucleotides align to TRBD1. This sequence originates from a man aged 18-30 years with HIV. The CDR3 is CASSELERTGDPEAFF. CDR3 bases: TGCGCCAGCAGTGAGTTAGAGAGGACAGGGGACCCTGAAGCTTTCTTT.